This T cell receptor (beta chain) stems from a study of response to subunit inactivated influenza vaccine. TCRdb re-derived calls from the RT-PCR reads in MiXCR, one entry per CDR3 protein. The sample carries roughly 570,000 distinct CDR3 sequences, approximately 15% recorded once. As to this clonotype: The antigen is unknown.

Study-level points and caveats: The authors proposed limited new T cell recruitment per seasonal influenza vaccination.

The ends lost 4 bases at V and 3 bases at J; junction bases unmatched: 9. Germline assignment: CDR1 SGHKS and CDR2 YYEKEE (reference sequence). This CDR3 is built from 16 residues. The TCR was taken from a man aged 50-59 years who received an inactivated influenza vaccine. The genes are TRBV5-5 and TRBJ2-1; the match to TRBD2 covers 8 bases. Sequencing used PBMCs from blood, obtained 11 to 12 days after vaccination. CDR3 DNA sequence: TGTGCCAGCAGCCCCGACGGGCTAGCGGGCTACAATGAGCAGTTCTTC. Its translation is CASSPDGLAGYNEQFF.